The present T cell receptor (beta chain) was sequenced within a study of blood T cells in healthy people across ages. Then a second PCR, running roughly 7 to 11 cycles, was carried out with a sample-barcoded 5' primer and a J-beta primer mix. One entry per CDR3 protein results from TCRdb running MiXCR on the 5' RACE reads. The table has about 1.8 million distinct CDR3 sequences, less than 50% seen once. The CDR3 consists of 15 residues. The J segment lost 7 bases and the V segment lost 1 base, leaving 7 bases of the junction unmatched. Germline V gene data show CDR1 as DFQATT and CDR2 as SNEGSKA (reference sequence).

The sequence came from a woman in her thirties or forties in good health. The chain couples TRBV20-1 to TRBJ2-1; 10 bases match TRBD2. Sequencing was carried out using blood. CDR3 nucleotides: TGCAGTGCTAGAGCCGCTAGCGGGAGTGGGAATGAGCAGTTCTTC. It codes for CSARAASGSGNEQFF.